This is a list of T cell receptor beta chains from one sample in a study of blood T cells in healthy people across ages. A single record per CDR3 protein comes from TCRdb applying MiXCR to the 5' RACE reads. The table shows hundreds of thousands of distinct CDR3 sequences, with 40% to 55% occurring only once. The sequenced sample consisted of blood. Every receptor here comes from a man older than 75 in good health. CDR3s leave out the opening cysteine and the closing phenylalanine or tryptophan. Expanded clones get a size class; other rows say once, few or many, or leave the size out.

clone_size v_call cdr3_aa
few TRBV20-1 SARQTSGGAFEQF
few TRBV20-1 SANSYSYEQY
NA TRBV6-2/TRBV6-3 ASSYSRQSGLAEWYEQF
few TRBV6-6 ASSYSELQETQY
NA TRBV29-1 SVVSSTDTQY
few TRBV3-1 ASSGHRDEQY
NA TRBV12-3/TRBV12-4 ASSLGTGSRDQPQH
NA TRBV6-5 ASSYTQITGELF
NA TRBV28 ASSRMGFGGRDKNIQY
NA TRBV5-1 ASSGGTSGVEGKGANVLT
NA TRBV27 ASSLFGQNYEQY
NA TRBV20-1 SAVRTTQETQY
NA TRBV4-3 ASSQDPSGGANEQF
NA TRBV2 ASTEFQTSGSSGANVLT
NA TRBV5-1 ASSLARDPRGNEQF
NA TRBV28 ASSLRLGLAGPYNEQF
NA TRBV20-1 STSYRQPGLAGGLTLNEQF
NA TRBV13 ASSLAGTYTGELF
NA TRBV15 ATSKGLAGIQKTQY
NA TRBV7-9 ASNGGGYEQY